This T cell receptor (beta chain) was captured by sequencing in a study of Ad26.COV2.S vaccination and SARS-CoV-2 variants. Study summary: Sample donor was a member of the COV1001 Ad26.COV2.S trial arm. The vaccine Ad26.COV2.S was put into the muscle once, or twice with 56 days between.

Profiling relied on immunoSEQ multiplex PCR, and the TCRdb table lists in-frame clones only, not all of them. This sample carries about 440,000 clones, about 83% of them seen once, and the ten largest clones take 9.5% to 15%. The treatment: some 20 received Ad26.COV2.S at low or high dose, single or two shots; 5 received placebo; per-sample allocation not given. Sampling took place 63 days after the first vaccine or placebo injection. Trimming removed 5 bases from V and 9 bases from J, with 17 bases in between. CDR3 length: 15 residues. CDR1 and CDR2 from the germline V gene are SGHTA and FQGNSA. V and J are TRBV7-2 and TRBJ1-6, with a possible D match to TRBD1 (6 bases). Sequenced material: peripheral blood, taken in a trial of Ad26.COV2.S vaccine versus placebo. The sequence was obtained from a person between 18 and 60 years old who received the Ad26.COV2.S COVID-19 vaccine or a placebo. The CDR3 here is CASSQPSGAGSPLHF. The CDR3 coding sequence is TGTGCCAGCAGCCAGCCCTCAGGGGCTGGTTCACCCCTCCACTTT.